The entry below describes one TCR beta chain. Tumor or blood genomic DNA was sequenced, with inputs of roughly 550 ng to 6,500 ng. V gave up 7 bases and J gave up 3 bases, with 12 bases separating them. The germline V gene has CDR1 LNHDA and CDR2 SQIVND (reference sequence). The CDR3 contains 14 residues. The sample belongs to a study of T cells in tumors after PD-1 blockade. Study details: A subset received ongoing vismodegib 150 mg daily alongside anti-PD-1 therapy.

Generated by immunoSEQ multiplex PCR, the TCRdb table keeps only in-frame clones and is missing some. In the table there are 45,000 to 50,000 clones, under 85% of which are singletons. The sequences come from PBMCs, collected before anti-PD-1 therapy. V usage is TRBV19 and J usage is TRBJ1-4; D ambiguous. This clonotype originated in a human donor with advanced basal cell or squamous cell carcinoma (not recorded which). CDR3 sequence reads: CASKAVGANEKLFF. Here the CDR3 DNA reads TGTGCCAGTAAAGCAGTTGGGGCTAATGAAAAACTGTTTTTT. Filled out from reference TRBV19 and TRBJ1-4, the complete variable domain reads DGGITQSPKYLFRKEGQNVTLSCEQNLNHDAMYWYRQDPGQGLRLIYYSQIVNDFQKGDIAEGYSVSREKKESFPLTVTSAQKNPTAFYLCASKAVGANEKLFFGSGTQLSVL.